This TCR beta chain was observed in a study of CD8 T cells in Susac syndrome. Study-level background: The sequenced Susac syndrome patients comprised more than 5 with active disease and roughly eight in remission. When their blood was taken, the Susac syndrome patients had either not yet had any therapy, were taking corticosteroids, or were taking intravenous immunoglobulin alone.

Random-hexamer reverse transcription was applied to roughly 0.5 to 1 ug RNA. An immunoSEQ multiplex PCR generated amplified TCR beta CDR3 products spanning 54 Vbeta and 13 Jbeta. MiXCR, applied by TCRdb to the immunoSEQ multiplex PCR reads, yields one record per CDR3 protein. The table has about 180,000 distinct CDR3 sequences, roughly 94% seen once; the top ten hold around 0.094%. The ends lost 0 bases at V and 7 bases at J; junction bases unmatched: 4. The length of the CDR3 is 14 residues. Germline V lookup: CDR1 LGHDT, CDR2 YNNKEL (reference sequence). The V gene is TRBV3-1, the J gene TRBJ1-2; 8 nucleotides line up with TRBD1. The receptor's source is a human donor with Susac syndrome. Input material: CD4+ T cells from PBMCs. The DNA of the CDR3 is TGTGCCAGCAGCCAAGATCAGGGGGCGGGTGGCTACACCTTC. Protein sequence: CASSQDQGAGGYTF.